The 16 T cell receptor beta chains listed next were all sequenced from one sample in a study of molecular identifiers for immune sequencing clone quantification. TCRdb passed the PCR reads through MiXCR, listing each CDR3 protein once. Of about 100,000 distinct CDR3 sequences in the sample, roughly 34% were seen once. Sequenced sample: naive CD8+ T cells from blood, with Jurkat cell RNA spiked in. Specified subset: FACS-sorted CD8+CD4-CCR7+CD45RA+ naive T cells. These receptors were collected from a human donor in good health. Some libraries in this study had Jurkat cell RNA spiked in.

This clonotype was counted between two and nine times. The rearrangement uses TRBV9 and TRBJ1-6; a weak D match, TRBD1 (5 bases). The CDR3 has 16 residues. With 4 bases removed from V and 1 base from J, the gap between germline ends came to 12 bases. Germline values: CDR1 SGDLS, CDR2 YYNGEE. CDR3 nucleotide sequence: TGTGCCAGCAGCCCGCCCCAGGGTTCCTATAATTCACCCCTCCACTTT. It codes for CASSPPQGSYNSPLHF. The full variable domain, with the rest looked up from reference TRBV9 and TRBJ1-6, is DSGVTQTPKHLITATGQRVTLRCSPRSGDLSVYWYQQSLDQGLQFLIQYYNGEERAKGNILERFSAQQFPDLHSELNLSSLELGDSALYFCASSPPQGSYNSPLHFGNGTRLTVT.

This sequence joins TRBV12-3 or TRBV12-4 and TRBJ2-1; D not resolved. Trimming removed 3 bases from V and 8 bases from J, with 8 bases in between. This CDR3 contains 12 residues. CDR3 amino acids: CASSFTSHEQFF. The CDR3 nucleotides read TGTGCCAGCAGTTTTACCAGCCATGAGCAGTTCTTC.

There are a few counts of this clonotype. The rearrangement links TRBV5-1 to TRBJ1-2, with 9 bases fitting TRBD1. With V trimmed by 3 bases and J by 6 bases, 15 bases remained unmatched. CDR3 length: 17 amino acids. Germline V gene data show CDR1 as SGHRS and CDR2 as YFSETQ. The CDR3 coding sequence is TGCGCCAGCAGCTCCTTGGACAGGGGAGTAAGTGAAGATGGCTACACCTTC. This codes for CASSSLDRGVSEDGYTF.

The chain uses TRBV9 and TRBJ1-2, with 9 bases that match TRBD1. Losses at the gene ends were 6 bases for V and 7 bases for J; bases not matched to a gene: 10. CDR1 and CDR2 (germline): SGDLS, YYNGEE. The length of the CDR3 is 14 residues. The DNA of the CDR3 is TGTGCCAGCACGCCGGGACAGGGTGCTTCTGGCTACACCTTC. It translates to CASTPGQGASGYTF.

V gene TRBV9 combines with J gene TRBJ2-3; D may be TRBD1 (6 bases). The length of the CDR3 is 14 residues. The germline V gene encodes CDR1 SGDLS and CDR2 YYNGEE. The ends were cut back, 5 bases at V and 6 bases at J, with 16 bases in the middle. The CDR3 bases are TGTGCCAGCAGTATCACAGGGTCTTACGATACGCAGTATTTT. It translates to CASSITGSYDTQYF. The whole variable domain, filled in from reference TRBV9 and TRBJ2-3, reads DSGVTQTPKHLITATGQRVTLRCSPRSGDLSVYWYQQSLDQGLQFLIQYYNGEERAKGNILERFSAQQFPDLHSELNLSSLELGDSALYFCASSITGSYDTQYFGPGTRLTVL.

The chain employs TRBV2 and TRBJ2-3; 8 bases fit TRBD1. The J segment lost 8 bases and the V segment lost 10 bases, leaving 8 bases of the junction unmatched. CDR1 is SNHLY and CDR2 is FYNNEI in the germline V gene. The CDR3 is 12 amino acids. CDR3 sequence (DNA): TGTGCCATCCTATCTACAGGGGGTACGCAGTATTTT. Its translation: CAILSTGGTQYF.

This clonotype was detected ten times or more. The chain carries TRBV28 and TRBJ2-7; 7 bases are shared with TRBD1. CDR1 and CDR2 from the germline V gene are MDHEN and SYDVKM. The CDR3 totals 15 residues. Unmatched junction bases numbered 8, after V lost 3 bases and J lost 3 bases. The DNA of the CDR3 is TGTGCCAGCAGTTTGAGTGAGGGGGCGGGCTACGAGCAGTACTTC. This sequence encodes CASSLSEGAGYEQYF.

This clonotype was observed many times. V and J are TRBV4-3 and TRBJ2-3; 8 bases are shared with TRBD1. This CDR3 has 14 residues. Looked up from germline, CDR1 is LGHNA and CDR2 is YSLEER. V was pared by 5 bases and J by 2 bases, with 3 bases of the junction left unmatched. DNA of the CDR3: TGCGCCAGCAGCGACAGGGGTCTCACAGATACGCAGTATTTT. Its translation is CASSDRGLTDTQYF.

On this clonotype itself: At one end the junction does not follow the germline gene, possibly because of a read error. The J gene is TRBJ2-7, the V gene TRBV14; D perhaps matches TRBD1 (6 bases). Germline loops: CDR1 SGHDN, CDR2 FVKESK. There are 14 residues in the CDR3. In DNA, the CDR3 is TGTGCCAGCAGCCAAAGGGGGAGAACCTACGAGCTGTACTTC. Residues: CASSQRGRTYELYF. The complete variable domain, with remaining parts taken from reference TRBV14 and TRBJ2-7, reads EAGVTQFPSHSVIEKGQTVTLRCDPISGHDNLYWYRRVMGKEIKFLLHFVKESKQDESGMPNNRFLAERTGGTYSTLKVQPAELEDSGVYFCASSQRGRTYELYFGPGTRLTVT.

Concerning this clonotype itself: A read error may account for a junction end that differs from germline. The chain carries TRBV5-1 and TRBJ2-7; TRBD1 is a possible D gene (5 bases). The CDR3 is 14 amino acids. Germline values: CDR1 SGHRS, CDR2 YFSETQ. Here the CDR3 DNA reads TGCGCCAGCAGCTTGTCCGGTGCAGGGTACGTGCAGTACTTC. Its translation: CASSLSGAGYVQYF.

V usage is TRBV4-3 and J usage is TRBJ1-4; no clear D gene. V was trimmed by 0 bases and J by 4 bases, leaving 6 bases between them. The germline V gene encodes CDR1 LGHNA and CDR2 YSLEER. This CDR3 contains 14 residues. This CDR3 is CASSQDKFNEKLFF. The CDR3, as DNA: TGCGCCAGCAGCCAAGATAAGTTTAATGAAAAACTGTTTTTT.

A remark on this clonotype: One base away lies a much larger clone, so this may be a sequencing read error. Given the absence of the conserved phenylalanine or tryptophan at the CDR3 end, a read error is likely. CDR3 amino acids: CASSLAGSPGANVLTY. CDR3 bases: TGTGCCAGCAGCTTAGCAGGCTCACCTGGGGCCAACGTCCTGACTTAC. The genes are TRBV7-9 and TRBJ2-6; D remains ambiguous. This CDR3 comprises 16 residues. In germline, CDR1 is SEHNR, CDR2 FQNEAQ (reference sequence). Between the trimmed V and J ends, which lost 0 bases and 2 bases, there was a span of 8 bases.

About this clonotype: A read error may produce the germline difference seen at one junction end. CDR3: CASRPISGRAHNKQFF. The CDR3 DNA sequence: TGTGCCAGCAGGCCCATTAGCGGGAGGGCCCACAATAAGCAGTTCTTC. The chain is built from TRBV28 and TRBJ2-1; 11 nucleotides align to TRBD2. The CDR3 sequence is 16 residues long. CDR1 MDHEN and CDR2 SYDVKM come from the germline V gene.

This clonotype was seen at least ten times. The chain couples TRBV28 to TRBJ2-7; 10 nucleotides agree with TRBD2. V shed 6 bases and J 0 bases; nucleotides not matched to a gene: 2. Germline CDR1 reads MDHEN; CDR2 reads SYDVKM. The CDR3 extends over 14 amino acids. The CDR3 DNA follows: TGTGCCAGCAGACTAGCGGGAATCTCCTACGAGCAGTACTTC. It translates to CASRLAGISYEQYF.

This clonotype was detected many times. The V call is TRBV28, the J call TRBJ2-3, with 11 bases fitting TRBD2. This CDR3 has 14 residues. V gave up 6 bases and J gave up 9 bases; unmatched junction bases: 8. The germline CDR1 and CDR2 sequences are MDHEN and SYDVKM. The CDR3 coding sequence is TGTGCCAGCAGGCTACCGGGACTAGCGGAGACGCAGTATTTT. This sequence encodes CASRLPGLAETQYF.

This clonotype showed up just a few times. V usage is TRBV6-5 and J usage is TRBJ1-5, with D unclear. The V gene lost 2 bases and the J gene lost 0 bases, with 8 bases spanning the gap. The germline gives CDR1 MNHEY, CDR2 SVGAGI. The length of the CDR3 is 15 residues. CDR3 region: CASSYRHDSNQPQHF. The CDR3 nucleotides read TGTGCCAGCAGTTACCGCCACGATAGCAATCAGCCCCAGCATTTT.